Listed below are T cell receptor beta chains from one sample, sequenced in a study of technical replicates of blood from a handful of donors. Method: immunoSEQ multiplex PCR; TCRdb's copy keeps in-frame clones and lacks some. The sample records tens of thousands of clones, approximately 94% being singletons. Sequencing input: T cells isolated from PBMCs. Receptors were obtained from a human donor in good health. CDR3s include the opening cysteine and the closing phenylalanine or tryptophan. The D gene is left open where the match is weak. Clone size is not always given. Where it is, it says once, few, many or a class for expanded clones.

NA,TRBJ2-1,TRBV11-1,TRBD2,TGTGCCAGCAGCCCGGGACTAGCGGGAGGGCCCTTCAATGAGCAGTTCTTC,CASSPGLAGGPFNEQFF
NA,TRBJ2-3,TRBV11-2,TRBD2,TGTGCCAGCAGCGCTAGCGGGAGGATTGGGGAAGATACGCAGTATTTT,CASSASGRIGEDTQYF
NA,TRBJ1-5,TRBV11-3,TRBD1,TGTGCCAGCAGCTTAGGACAGGGCAGCAATCAGCCCCAGCATTTT,CASSLGQGSNQPQHF
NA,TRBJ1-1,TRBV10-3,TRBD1,TGTGCCATCAGGCTCAGACAGGGAAGTAACCAGAACACTGAAGCTTTCTTT,CAIRLRQGSNQNTEAFF
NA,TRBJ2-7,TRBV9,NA,TGTGCCAGCAGCGTAGGGGGGGAAGAGCAGTACTTC,CASSVGGEEQYF
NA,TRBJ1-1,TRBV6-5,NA,TGTGCCAGCAGTTACGGTGGACGAGGGAATGAAGCTTTCTTT,CASSYGGRGNEAFF
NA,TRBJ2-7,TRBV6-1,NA,TGTGCCAGCCCCTCCAGATTAAAAATCTACGAGCAGTACTTC,CASPSRLKIYEQYF
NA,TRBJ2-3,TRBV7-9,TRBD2,TGTGCCAGCAGCTCGCTGCTAGCGGGCCCAGATACGCAGTATTTT,CASSSLLAGPDTQYF
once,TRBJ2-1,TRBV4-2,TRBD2,TGTGCCAGCAGCCAGATAGCGGGAGGGAACTACAATGAGCAGTTCTTC,CASSQIAGGNYNEQFF
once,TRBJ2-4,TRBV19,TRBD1,TGTGCCAGTAGTCGACAGGGCCAAAACATTCAGTACTTC,CASSRQGQNIQYF
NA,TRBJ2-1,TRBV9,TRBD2,TGTGCCAGCAGCGTTAGCGGGAGGGGGGACAATGAGCAGTTCTTC,CASSVSGRGDNEQFF
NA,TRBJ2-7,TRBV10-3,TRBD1,TGTGCCATCAGCGGGCCGACAGGGAGCTCCTACGAGCAGTACTTC,CAISGPTGSSYEQYF
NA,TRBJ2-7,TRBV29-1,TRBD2,TGCAGCGTTGGGTACTTAGGGGCGGGAGGCGAGCAGTACTTC,CSVGYLGAGGEQYF
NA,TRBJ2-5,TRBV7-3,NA,TGTGCCAGCAGCCCTTTTGGTAGCAGAAAGGAGACCCAGTACTTC,CASSPFGSRKETQYF
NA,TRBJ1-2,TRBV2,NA,TGTGCCAGCAGTGAGTACCCGAATTCGGATGGCTACACCTTC,CASSEYPNSDGYTF
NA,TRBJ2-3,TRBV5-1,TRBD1,TGCGCCAGCAGCTCGCGTAGCAAGGGGGCAGCAGATACGCAGTATTTT,CASSSRSKGAADTQYF
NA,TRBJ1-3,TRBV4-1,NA,TGCGCCAGCAGCCAAGGCGGGACGGCCTCTGGAAACACCATATATTTT,CASSQGGTASGNTIYF
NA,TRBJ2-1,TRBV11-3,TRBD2,TGTGCCAGCAGCTTCGGGCGGGAGAGGTATGAGCAGTTCTTC,CASSFGRERYEQFF
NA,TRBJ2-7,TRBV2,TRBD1,TGTGCCAGCAGTGTCGGGGACAGGCCCGAGCAGTACTTC,CASSVGDRPEQYF
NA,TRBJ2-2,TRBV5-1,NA,TGCGCCAGCAGGGCCCCTAGGAACACCGGGGAGCTGTTTTTT,CASRAPRNTGELFF
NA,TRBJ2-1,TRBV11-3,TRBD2,TGTGCCAGCAGCCCCCGGGCTAGCGGGATGTTCTCCTACAATGAGCAGTTCTTC,CASSPRASGMFSYNEQFF
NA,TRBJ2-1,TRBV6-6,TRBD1,TGTGCCAGCAGTTTCATGACAGGGGAGAGCGATGAGCAGTTCTTC,CASSFMTGESDEQFF
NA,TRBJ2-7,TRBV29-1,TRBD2,TGCAGCGTTGAACATTCTAGCGGGAGACCCGAGCAGTACTTC,CSVEHSSGRPEQYF
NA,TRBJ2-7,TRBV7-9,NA,TGTGCCAGCAGCTCCCTTTCCTACGAGCAGTACTTC,CASSSLSYEQYF
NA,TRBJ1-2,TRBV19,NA,TGTGCCAGTAGTATTAGTTCGTCTAACTATGGCTACACCTTC,CASSISSSNYGYTF
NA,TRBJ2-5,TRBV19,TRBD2,TGTGCCAGTACCGACGGGACTACCCAAGAGACCCAGTACTTC,CASTDGTTQETQYF
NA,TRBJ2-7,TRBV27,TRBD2,TGTGCCAGCAGCTTTAGCGGGAAGCCCCACGAGCAGTACTTC,CASSFSGKPHEQYF
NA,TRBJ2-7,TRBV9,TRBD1,TGTGCCAGCAGCGTAGGGACAGGGGTCTACGAGCAGTACTTC,CASSVGTGVYEQYF
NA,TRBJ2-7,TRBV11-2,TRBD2,TGTGCCAGCAGCTTAGCGGGACTAGCGGGAGCCTACGAGCAGTACTTC,CASSLAGLAGAYEQYF
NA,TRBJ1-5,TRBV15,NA,TGTGCCACCAGCAGAGGGTTTCAGGGTTATAGCAATCAGCCCCAGCATTTT,CATSRGFQGYSNQPQHF
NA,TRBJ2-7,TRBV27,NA,TGTGCCAGCAGGGGAGTTACCTACGAGCAGTACTTC,CASRGVTYEQYF
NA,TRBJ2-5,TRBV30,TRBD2,TGTGCCTGGAGTGTATCTCTAGCGGGAGGGACCCAGTACTTC,CAWSVSLAGGTQYF
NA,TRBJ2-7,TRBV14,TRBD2,TGTGCCAGCAGCCAAGCTTCGGGAGGGGGCTACGAGCAGTACTTC,CASSQASGGGYEQYF
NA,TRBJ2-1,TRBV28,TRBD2,TGTGCCAGCACGGGAGGGTCCGCTAGCTCCTACAATGAGCAGTTCTTC,CASTGGSASSYNEQFF
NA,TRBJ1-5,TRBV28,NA,TGTGCCAGCAGTTTCGCAGGGTACCAGCCCCAGCATTTT,CASSFAGYQPQHF